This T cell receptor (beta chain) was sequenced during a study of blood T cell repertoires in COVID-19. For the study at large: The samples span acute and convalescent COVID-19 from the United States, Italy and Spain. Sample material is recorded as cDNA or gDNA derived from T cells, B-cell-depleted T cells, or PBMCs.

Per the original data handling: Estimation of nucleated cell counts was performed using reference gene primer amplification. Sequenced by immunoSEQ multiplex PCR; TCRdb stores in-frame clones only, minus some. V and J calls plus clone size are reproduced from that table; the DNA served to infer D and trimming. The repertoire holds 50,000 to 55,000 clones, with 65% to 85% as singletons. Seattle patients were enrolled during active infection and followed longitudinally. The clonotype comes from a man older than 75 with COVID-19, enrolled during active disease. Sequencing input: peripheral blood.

As DNA, the CDR3 is TGTGCCAGCAGCCCCGAGGGGGCCGCGGTTAAAATCTATGGCTACACCTTC. Residues: CASSPEGAAVKIYGYTF. This chain uses TRBV27 with TRBJ1-2, with 7 bases lining up with TRBD1. V trimming: 6 bases; J trimming: 4 bases; junction bases outside the gene matches: 17. The CDR3 spans 17 residues. The germline V gene encodes CDR1 MNHEY and CDR2 SMNVEV (reference sequence).